A selection of T cell receptor beta chains follows, all from one sample in a study of blood T cell repertoires in COVID-19. Only in-frame clones appear in the TCRdb table, and some are missing; sequencing was by immunoSEQ multiplex PCR. This table has around 36,000 clones, under 90% appearing once. The sample consisted of peripheral blood. The receptor source for this set is a human donor in a cohort sampled during active COVID-19. CDR3s include the opening cysteine and the closing phenylalanine or tryptophan. A D gene is named only where the DNA matches it firmly. Part of the rows lack a size; the others show once, few, many or a class for expanded clones.

size	V	D	J	length	DNA	CDR3
.	TRBV10-1	TRBD1	TRBJ2-3	15	TGCGCCAGCAGTGGAAGGACAGGGGGCCCAGATACGCAGTATTTT	CASSGRTGGPDTQYF
once	TRBV27	TRBD2	TRBJ2-7	16	TGTGCCAGCAGTTCGAGAGCGGGAGGTGTCAGGTACGAGCAGTACTTC	CASSSRAGGVRYEQYF
few	TRBV19	.	TRBJ1-5	14	TGTGCCAGTAGTATAGTAGGGGCGGATCAGCCCCAGCATTTT	CASSIVGADQPQHF
.	TRBV4-2	TRBD2	TRBJ2-1	18	TGTGCCAGCAGCCAAGAGGAGGGGAGACTAGCGGGAGGGGATGAGCAGTTCTTC	CASSQEEGRLAGGDEQFF
.	TRBV18	.	TRBJ1-1	14	TGTGCCAGCTCACCCGGGGGAATGAACACTGAAGCTTTCTTT	CASSPGGMNTEAFF
.	TRBV6-5	TRBD2	TRBJ2-1	14	TGTGCCAGCGGCACCGGGACTAGCGGGAATGAGCAGTTCTTC	CASGTGTSGNEQFF
.	TRBV11-2	.	TRBJ2-3	19	TGTGCCAGCAGCTTAGAACTAGGCTCGTCCCCTACCCGCACAGATACGCAGTATTTT	CASSLELGSSPTRTDTQYF
.	TRBV6-2/TRBV6-3	TRBD1	TRBJ2-5	14	TGTGCCAGCAGTAATAGACAGGGACGTGAGACCCAGTACTTC	CASSNRQGRETQYF
once	TRBV4-3	.	TRBJ2-7	16	TGCGCCAGCAGCCAATCCTTAGCGGTCCCTTCCTACGAGCAGTACTTC	CASSQSLAVPSYEQYF
.	TRBV24-1	TRBD2	TRBJ2-1	16	TGTGCCACCAGTGATCCCCAAGCGGGGGGCATGGGTGAGCAGTTCTTC	CATSDPQAGGMGEQFF
.	TRBV7-2	.	TRBJ2-7	13	TGTGCCAGCAGCCCCGGGACTCACTACGAGCAGTACTTC	CASSPGTHYEQYF
.	TRBV12-3/TRBV12-4	.	TRBJ2-5	12	TGTGCCAGCAGTTTTTACGGGGAGACCCAGTACTTC	CASSFYGETQYF
.	TRBV10-1	.	TRBJ1-2	12	TGCGCCAGCAGTGATATGGCCTATGGCTACACCTTC	CASSDMAYGYTF
few	TRBV30	.	TRBJ2-1	16	TGTGCCTGGAGTGGGGAGGCACTTCATGGGGGGAATGAGCAGTTCTTC	CAWSGEALHGGNEQFF
.	TRBV5-4	TRBD2	TRBJ2-1	15	TGTGCCAGCAGCTCCGGGACTAGCGGGAGCAATGAGCAGTTCTTC	CASSSGTSGSNEQFF
.	TRBV6-5	.	TRBJ1-2	13	TGTGCCAGCAGATTAGACGGGGACTCTGGCTACACCTTC	CASRLDGDSGYTF
.	TRBV29-1	.	TRBJ1-1	12	TGCAGCGTTGAACCAGGGGAGTCCTACGCTTTCTTT	CSVEPGESYAFF
.	TRBV6-5	TRBD1	TRBJ1-2	15	TGTGCCAGCAGGCGAACAGGGGGCGATAGCTATGGCTACACCTTC	CASRRTGGDSYGYTF
.	TRBV4-1	TRBD2	TRBJ2-7	15	TGCGCCAGCAGCCAAGATAGCGGGTCCCACTACGAGCAGTACTTC	CASSQDSGSHYEQYF
.	TRBV5-1	.	TRBJ1-1	15	TGCGCCAGCAGCCCGAAAGGGGGGGCCGGCACTGAAGCTTTCTTT	CASSPKGGAGTEAFF
.	TRBV19	.	TRBJ2-1	17	TGTGCCAGTAGTATAGACCCAGACAGGACAAAATACAATGAGCAGTTCTTC	CASSIDPDRTKYNEQFF
.	TRBV14	TRBD2	TRBJ2-7	16	TGTGCCAGCAGGTCTTTTTTAGCGGGGGGGATGTACGAGCAGTACTTC	CASRSFLAGGMYEQYF
.	TRBV15	.	TRBJ2-7	13	TGTGCCACCAGCAGAGATAGGAGGTACGAGCAGTACTTC	CATSRDRRYEQYF
.	TRBV29-1	.	TRBJ1-1	13	TGCAGCGTTGACAGAAGGGGGGGGACTGAAGCTTTCTTT	CSVDRRGGTEAFF